This T cell receptor beta chain was profiled in a study of cytomegalovirus exposure and HLA in healthy donors. PCR amplification relied on 60 Vbeta primers (plus 13 Jbeta primers). Produced via immunoSEQ multiplex PCR; TCRdb's table is partial and in-frame only. The repertoire consists of roughly 130,000 clones, with about 80% occurring once and the leading ten covering about 2.6%. Germline CDR1 and CDR2: SNHLY and FYNNEI. This CDR3 region has 15 residues. Unmatched junction bases numbered 11, after V lost 6 bases and J lost 6 bases. V and J are TRBV2 and TRBJ1-2, with TRBD1 matching 9 bases. Material: PBMCs. This clonotype originated in a man aged 25-45 years in good health and CMV-seronegative. DNA of the CDR3: TGTGCCAGCAGGACCGGGACAGGGAGCCCAGATGGCTACACCTTC. Protein product: CASRTGTGSPDGYTF.